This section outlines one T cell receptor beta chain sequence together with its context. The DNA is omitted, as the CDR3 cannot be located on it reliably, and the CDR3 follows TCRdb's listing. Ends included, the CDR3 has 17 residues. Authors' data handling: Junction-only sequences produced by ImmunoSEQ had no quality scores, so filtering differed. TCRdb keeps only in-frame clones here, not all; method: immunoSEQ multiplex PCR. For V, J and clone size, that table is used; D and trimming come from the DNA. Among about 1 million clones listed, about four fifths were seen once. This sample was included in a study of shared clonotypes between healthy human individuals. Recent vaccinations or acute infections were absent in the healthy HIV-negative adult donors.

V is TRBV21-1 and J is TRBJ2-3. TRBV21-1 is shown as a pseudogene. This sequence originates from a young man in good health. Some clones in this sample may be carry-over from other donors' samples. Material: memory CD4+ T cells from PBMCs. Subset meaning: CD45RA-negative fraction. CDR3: CASSNGLVGEGTDTQYF.